A selection of T cell receptor beta chains follows, all from one sample in a study of cytomegalovirus exposure and HLA in healthy donors. Libraries were prepared by immunoSEQ multiplex PCR; TCRdb keeps only in-frame clonotypes and omits some of them. Its clone listing holds roughly 150,000 clones. The source material was PBMCs. The origin of the receptors is a woman between 50 and 59 years old in good health and CMV-seronegative. The CDR3 runs from the conserved cysteine through the conserved F or W. Each record gives: J gene, V gene, D gene, CDR3 protein, CDR3 DNA. A D gene is named only where the DNA matches it firmly.

TRBJ1-1	TRBV28	NA	CASRTRDTEAFF	TGTGCCAGCAGGACCCGGGACACTGAAGCTTTCTTT
TRBJ1-4	TRBV19	NA	CASSTGTEKLFF	TGTGCCAGTAGTACCGGGACAGAAAAACTGTTTTTT
TRBJ1-2	TRBV4-1	NA	CASSQLGESGYTF	TGCGCCAGCAGCCAATTAGGGGAAAGTGGCTACACCTTC
TRBJ1-2	TRBV18	TRBD1	CASSPGQGEGYTF	TGTGCCAGCTCACCAGGACAGGGAGAAGGCTACACCTTC
TRBJ2-1	TRBV19	TRBD2	CASSPRRASGDNEQFF	TGTGCCAGTAGTCCGCGGAGGGCTAGCGGAGACAATGAGCAGTTCTTC
TRBJ2-1	TRBV10-3	NA	CAIQGIDEQFF	TGTGCCATCCAGGGAATCGATGAGCAGTTCTTC
TRBJ2-5	TRBV5-1	TRBD1	CASSLGGVGKETQYF	TGCGCCAGCAGCTTAGGGGGCGTGGGGAAAGAGACCCAGTACTTC
TRBJ1-3	TRBV18	TRBD1	CASSPTGGGNTIYF	TGTGCCAGCTCACCTACAGGGGGTGGAAACACCATATATTTT
TRBJ2-7	TRBV6-5	NA	CASSLLRDSYEQYF	TGTGCCAGCAGTTTGTTGAGGGACTCCTACGAGCAGTACTTC
TRBJ2-7	TRBV6-5	NA	CASSPDSWGYEQYF	TGTGCCAGCAGCCCGGACAGTTGGGGCTACGAGCAGTACTTC
TRBJ1-1	TRBV5-6	NA	CASSLTRGTEAFF	TGTGCCAGCAGCCTAACCAGAGGGACTGAAGCTTTCTTT
TRBJ2-3	TRBV5-8	NA	CASSGNQGYTDTQYF	TGTGCCAGCAGCGGTAACCAGGGGTACACAGATACGCAGTATTTT
TRBJ2-7	TRBV28	NA	CASTQSAGAGSYEQYF	TGTGCCAGCACCCAATCGGCCGGCGCGGGATCCTACGAGCAGTACTTC
TRBJ1-6	TRBV27	TRBD1	CASSVSTGQDNSPLHF	TGTGCCAGCAGTGTCTCCACGGGACAGGATAATTCACCCCTCCACTTT
TRBJ1-2	TRBV7-8	NA	CASSLTSSLYGYTF	TGTGCCAGCAGCTTGACCAGTAGCCTCTATGGCTACACCTTC
TRBJ1-1	TRBV20-1	TRBD1	CSHFRQGEAFF	TGCAGCCACTTTCGACAGGGTGAAGCTTTCTTT
TRBJ2-3	TRBV7-9	TRBD2	CASSFWTSGPDTDTQYF	TGTGCCAGCAGCTTTTGGACTAGCGGACCCGACACAGATACGCAGTATTTT
TRBJ1-2	TRBV5-6	NA	CASSQGTFYGYTF	TGTGCCAGCAGCCAAGGGACTTTCTATGGCTACACCTTC
TRBJ2-1	TRBV27	TRBD1	CASSRDRGLYNEQFF	TGTGCCAGCAGTCGGGACAGGGGCTTATACAATGAGCAGTTCTTC
TRBJ2-7	TRBV6-6	TRBD1	CASSPPGQGPYEQYF	TGTGCCAGCAGTCCACCGGGACAGGGCCCCTACGAGCAGTACTTC
TRBJ2-5	TRBV30	NA	CAWSVRGAVGETQYF	TGTGCCTGGAGTGTACGGGGGGCGGTGGGAGAGACCCAGTACTTC
TRBJ2-5	TRBV19	NA	CASTREGAPETQYF	TGTGCCAGTACCCGGGAGGGGGCGCCGGAGACCCAGTACTTC
TRBJ1-3	TRBV4-2	TRBD1	CASSLKTGEGNTIYF	TGTGCCAGCAGCCTCAAGACAGGGGAAGGAAACACCATATATTTT
TRBJ2-7	TRBV30	NA	CAWRDRAYEQYF	TGTGCCTGGAGGGACAGAGCCTACGAGCAGTACTTC
TRBJ1-5	TRBV15	TRBD1	CATSVPRTGWNQPQHF	TGTGCCACCAGCGTACCTAGGACAGGGTGGAATCAGCCCCAGCATTTT
TRBJ1-5	TRBV19	NA	CASSIGGNQPQHF	TGTGCCAGTAGTATTGGGGGGAATCAGCCCCAGCATTTT
TRBJ1-3	TRBV5-4	TRBD1	CASSTAGTEGRAIYF	TGTGCCAGCAGCACCGCCGGGACAGAAGGAAGGGCCATATATTTT
TRBJ2-2	TRBV7-3	TRBD2	CASSPSGTSGRGELFF	TGTGCCAGCAGCCCATCCGGGACTAGCGGGAGAGGGGAGCTGTTTTTT
TRBJ2-7	TRBV7-2	TRBD2	CASSFTSGSYEQYF	TGTGCCAGCAGCTTCACTAGCGGGAGCTACGAGCAGTACTTC
TRBJ2-2	TRBV6-4	NA	CASSDSSSGTGELFF	TGTGCCAGCAGTGACAGTTCTAGTGGGACCGGGGAGCTGTTTTTT
TRBJ1-1	TRBV7-8	NA	CASSAIRVGTEAFF	TGTGCCAGCAGCGCAATCAGGGTAGGGACTGAAGCTTTCTTT
TRBJ1-5	TRBV19	NA	CASTQKGSNQPQHF	TGTGCCAGTACCCAGAAGGGGAGCAATCAGCCCCAGCATTTT
TRBJ2-5	TRBV15	TRBD2	CATSREGLAGETQYF	TGTGCCACCAGCAGAGAAGGACTAGCGGGAGAGACCCAGTACTTC
TRBJ2-7	TRBV28	TRBD2	CASRIAGGPPYEQYF	TGTGCCAGCAGAATAGCGGGAGGGCCTCCCTACGAGCAGTACTTC
TRBJ1-1	TRBV14	TRBD1	CASRGWGQLNTEAFF	TGTGCCAGCAGGGGATGGGGACAGTTGAACACTGAAGCTTTCTTT
TRBJ1-2	TRBV18	NA	CASSPPFGGEDGYTF	TGTGCCAGCTCACCACCGTTCGGGGGAGAGGATGGCTACACCTTC
TRBJ2-5	TRBV28	TRBD2	CASSPSTSGSQTQYF	TGTGCCAGCAGTCCGAGTACTAGCGGGAGCCAGACCCAGTACTTC
TRBJ1-2	TRBV30	TRBD1	CAWSIDRGRGYGYTF	TGTGCCTGGAGTATAGACAGGGGGCGCGGCTATGGCTACACCTTC
TRBJ1-2	TRBV18	TRBD1	CASSPGDSVYGYTF	TGTGCCAGCTCACCAGGGGACAGCGTCTATGGCTACACCTTC
TRBJ1-2	TRBV2	TRBD1	CASSQERPGQGLRGYTF	TGTGCCAGCAGTCAGGAGAGACCGGGACAGGGTCTGAGGGGCTACACCTTC
TRBJ1-1	TRBV5-1	NA	CASSPDKYTEAFF	TGCGCCAGCAGCCCGGACAAGTACACTGAAGCTTTCTTT